Listed below are T cell receptor beta chains from one sample, sequenced in a study of T cell repertoires in cytomegalovirus infection. Each CDR3 protein gets one entry after TCRdb re-called the reads with MiXCR. The sample carries 450,000 to 550,000 distinct CDR3 sequences, roughly 43% recorded once. Which antigens these TCRs recognize remains unknown. The sequencing here drew on cultured PBMCs, taken from culture after CMV antigen stimulation. These receptors all come from a human donor in good health (CMV status not recorded). Some clones in this sample may be carry-over from other donors' samples. The CDR3 runs from the conserved cysteine through the conserved F or W. D genes are given only for firm matches. Only part of the rows carry a size: once, few, many, or a class if the clone is expanded.

TRBV7-4	TRBJ2-7	few	NA	CASSSPLRPYEQYF	TGTGCCAGCAGCTCCCCATTGCGGCCCTACGAGCAGTACTTC
TRBV6-1	TRBJ2-1	NA	TRBD2	CASRPARRLADYNEQFF	TGTGCCAGCAGACCCGCCCGTCGGCTAGCGGACTACAATGAGCAGTTCTTC
TRBV19	TRBJ2-5	few	NA	CASSTLRAQGTQETQYF	TGTGCCAGTAGTACACTCCGAGCCCAGGGAACCCAAGAGACCCAGTACTTC
TRBV20-1	TRBJ2-3	few	NA	CSASNPTDTQYF	TGCAGTGCTAGCAACCCCACAGATACGCAGTATTTT
TRBV6-5	TRBJ1-6	few	TRBD1	CASSQDRANNSPLHF	TGTGCCAGCAGTCAAGACAGGGCCAACAATTCACCCCTCCACTTT
TRBV7-2	TRBJ1-2	NA	NA	CASSSDLRGYTF	TGTGCCAGCAGCTCCGACTTGCGGGGCTACACCTTC
TRBV7-9	TRBJ2-7	NA	TRBD1	CASSSRGLGEQYF	TGTGCCAGCAGCTCCAGGGGGCTAGGCGAGCAGTACTTC
TRBV12-3/TRBV12-4	TRBJ2-1	NA	NA	CASRPPDSSGHNEQFF	TGTGCCAGCAGGCCCCCGGACTCCTCGGGCCACAATGAGCAGTTCTTC
TRBV5-6	TRBJ2-7	NA	NA	CASSSYSRYEQYF	TGTGCCAGCAGCTCCTATTCAAGATACGAGCAGTACTTC
TRBV4-1	TRBJ2-5	NA	NA	CASSQEAVPAETQYF	TGCGCCAGCAGCCAAGAGGCAGTACCCGCGGAGACCCAGTACTTC
TRBV2	TRBJ2-1	NA	TRBD2	CASRDLAGGPNEQFF	TGTGCCAGCAGAGACCTAGCGGGAGGGCCCAATGAGCAGTTCTTC
TRBV7-2	TRBJ2-7	NA	TRBD2	CASSQGPGTSGRAVSNEQYF	TGTGCCAGCAGCCAGGGGCCCGGGACTAGCGGGAGGGCCGTCAGTAACGAGCAGTACTTC
TRBV18	TRBJ2-2	NA	NA	CASSPFIRGGNTGELFF	TGTGCCAGCTCACCATTCATCAGGGGAGGAAACACCGGGGAGCTGTTTTTT
TRBV19	TRBJ1-3	NA	TRBD1	CASSAEGAPGNTIYF	TGTGCCAGTAGTGCGGAGGGGGCTCCTGGAAACACCATATATTTT
TRBV7-2	TRBJ2-1	NA	NA	CASSSPQHVGEQFF	TGTGCCAGCAGCTCACCCCAACACGTGGGTGAGCAGTTCTTC
TRBV6-6	TRBJ2-5	few	TRBD1	CASSRTGLQETQYF	TGTGCCAGCAGCCGGACAGGGTTACAAGAGACCCAGTACTTC
TRBV29-1	TRBJ2-1	NA	NA	CSVEDLRSKNYNEQFF	TGCAGCGTTGAAGATCTGAGGTCCAAGAACTACAATGAGCAGTTCTTC
TRBV19	TRBJ1-5	few	NA	CASSSGAQYSNQPQHF	TGTGCCAGTAGTTCCGGGGCCCAATATAGCAATCAGCCCCAGCATTTT
TRBV12-3/TRBV12-4	TRBJ2-7	NA	NA	CASSLSQVYEQYF	TGTGCCAGCAGTTTAAGCCAGGTCTACGAGCAGTACTTC
TRBV7-2	TRBJ2-2	NA	TRBD2	CASSLVLAGTGELFF	TGTGCCAGCAGCTTAGTGCTAGCGGGGACCGGGGAGCTGTTTTTT